Reported below is one T cell receptor beta chain. Its antigen is unknown. The sample comes from a study of cytomegalovirus exposure and HLA in healthy donors. Background on the study: Genotyping showed 75% to 90% of fewer than 500 donors falling in the Caucasian-associated ancestry cluster.

Study results and caveats: Cytomegalovirus association was assigned to 150 to 200 TCR beta chains. In an earlier analysis, most TCR beta V segments were productive about 87% or about 30% of the time. Information on immune exposure was restricted to one variable (CMV serostatus).

Germline V gene data show CDR1 as SGHRS and CDR2 as YFSETQ. The CDR3 is made up of 14 amino acids. Primers included in the PCR were 60 Vbeta and 13 Jbeta primers. Profiling relied on immunoSEQ multiplex PCR, and the TCRdb table lists in-frame clones only, not all of them. This repertoire shows about 72,000 clones, more than 75% found once; its top ten account for about 1.9%. The receptor was isolated from a man between 18 and 29 years old in good health and CMV-seronegative. This sequence joins TRBV5-1 and TRBJ2-5, with D tentatively TRBD1 (6 bases). The DNA end lines up better with TRBJ2-7; the J call may be wrong. Input material: PBMCs. CDR3 bases: TGCGCCAGCAGCTTGGTGGGGGCCGACAACGAGCAGTACTTC. Translated: CASSLVGADNEQYF.